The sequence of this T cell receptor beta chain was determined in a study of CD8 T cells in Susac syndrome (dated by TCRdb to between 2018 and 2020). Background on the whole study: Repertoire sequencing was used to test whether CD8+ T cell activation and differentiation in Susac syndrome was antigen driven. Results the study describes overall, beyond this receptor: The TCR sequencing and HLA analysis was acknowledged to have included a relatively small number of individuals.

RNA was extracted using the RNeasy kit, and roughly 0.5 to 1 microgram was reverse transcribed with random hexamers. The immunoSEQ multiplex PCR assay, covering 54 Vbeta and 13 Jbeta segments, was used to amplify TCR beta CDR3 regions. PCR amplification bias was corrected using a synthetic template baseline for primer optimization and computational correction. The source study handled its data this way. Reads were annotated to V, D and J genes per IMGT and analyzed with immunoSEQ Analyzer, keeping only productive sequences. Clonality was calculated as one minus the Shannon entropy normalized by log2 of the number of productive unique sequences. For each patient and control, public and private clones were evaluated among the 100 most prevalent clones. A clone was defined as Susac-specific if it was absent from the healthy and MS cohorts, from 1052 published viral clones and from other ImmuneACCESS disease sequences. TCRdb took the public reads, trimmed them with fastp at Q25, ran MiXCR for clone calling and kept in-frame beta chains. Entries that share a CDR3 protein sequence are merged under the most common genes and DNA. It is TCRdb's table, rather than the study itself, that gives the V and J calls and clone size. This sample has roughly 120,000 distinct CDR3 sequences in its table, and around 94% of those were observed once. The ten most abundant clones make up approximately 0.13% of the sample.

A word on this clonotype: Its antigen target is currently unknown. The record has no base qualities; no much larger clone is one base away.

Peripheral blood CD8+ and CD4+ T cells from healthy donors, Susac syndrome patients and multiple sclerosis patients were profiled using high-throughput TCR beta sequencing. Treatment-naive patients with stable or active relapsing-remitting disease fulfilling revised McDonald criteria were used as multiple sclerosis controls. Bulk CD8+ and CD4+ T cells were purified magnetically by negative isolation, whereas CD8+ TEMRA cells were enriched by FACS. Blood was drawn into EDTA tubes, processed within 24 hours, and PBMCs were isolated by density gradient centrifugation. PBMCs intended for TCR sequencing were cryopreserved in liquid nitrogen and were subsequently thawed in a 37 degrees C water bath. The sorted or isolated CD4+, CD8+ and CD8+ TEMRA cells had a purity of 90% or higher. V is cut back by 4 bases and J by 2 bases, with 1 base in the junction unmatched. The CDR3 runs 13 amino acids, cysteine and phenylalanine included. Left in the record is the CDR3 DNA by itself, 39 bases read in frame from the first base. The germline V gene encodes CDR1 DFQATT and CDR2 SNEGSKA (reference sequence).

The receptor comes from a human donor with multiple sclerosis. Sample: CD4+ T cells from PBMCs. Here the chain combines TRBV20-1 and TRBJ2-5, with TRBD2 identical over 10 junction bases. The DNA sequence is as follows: TGCAGTGCTAAACTAGCGGGGCAAGAGACCCAGTACTTC. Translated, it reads CSAKLAGQETQYF.